Listed below are T cell receptor beta chains from one sample, sequenced in a study of blood T cell repertoires in COVID-19. Some clones are missing from TCRdb's copy, which holds only in-frame ones; the method was immunoSEQ multiplex PCR. Of 150,000 or so clones in the sample, 75% to 90% were seen once. The sequenced material came from peripheral blood. The source is a man older than 75 with acute or convalescent COVID-19. Each CDR3 is given with its conserved first and last residue. The D gene is left open where the match is weak. Not all rows give a size; the values are once, few, many and, for expanded clones, a class.

v_gene	abundance	j_gene	d_gene	CDR3aa	CDR3nt
TRBV2	NA	TRBJ2-1	NA	CAGRQGVFYEQFF	TGTGCCGGAAGGCAAGGGGTCTTCTATGAGCAGTTCTTC
TRBV9	NA	TRBJ2-1	TRBD2	CASSVGAGDYNEQFF	TGTGCCAGCAGCGTAGGAGCGGGGGACTACAATGAGCAGTTCTTC
TRBV3-1/TRBV3-2	NA	TRBJ1-6	TRBD1	CASSQVQGESPLHF	TGTGCCAGCAGCCAAGTCCAGGGGGAATCACCCCTCCACTTT
TRBV3-1/TRBV3-2	NA	TRBJ1-1	NA	CASSQVATEAFF	TGTGCCAGCAGCCAAGTGGCCACTGAAGCTTTCTTT
TRBV5-1	NA	TRBJ2-4	TRBD1	CASSPWTGQNIQYF	TGCGCCAGCAGCCCCTGGACAGGGCAAAACATTCAGTACTTC
TRBV5-1	NA	TRBJ1-1	TRBD1	CASSTATGESEAFF	TGCGCCAGCAGCACTGCCACAGGGGAGTCTGAAGCTTTCTTT
TRBV2	NA	TRBJ1-5	NA	CASRPTGIRQPQHF	TGTGCCAGCAGACCAACAGGGATTCGTCAGCCCCAGCATTTT
TRBV5-1	NA	TRBJ1-6	TRBD1	CASSLKGQGDSPLHF	TGCGCCAGCAGCTTGAAGGGACAGGGAGATTCACCCCTCCACTTT
TRBV30	NA	TRBJ1-2	NA	CAWSVTGSGNYGYTF	TGTGCCTGGAGTGTCACAGGGTCTGGTAACTATGGCTACACCTTC
TRBV4-1	few	TRBJ2-7	TRBD2	CASSQVPPLAGSSYEQYF	TGCGCCAGCAGCCAAGTCCCCCCACTAGCGGGGAGCTCCTACGAGCAGTACTTC
TRBV5-1	NA	TRBJ1-6	NA	CASSLSGVSDSPLHF	TGCGCCAGCAGCTTGTCAGGGGTTTCGGATTCACCCCTCCACTTT